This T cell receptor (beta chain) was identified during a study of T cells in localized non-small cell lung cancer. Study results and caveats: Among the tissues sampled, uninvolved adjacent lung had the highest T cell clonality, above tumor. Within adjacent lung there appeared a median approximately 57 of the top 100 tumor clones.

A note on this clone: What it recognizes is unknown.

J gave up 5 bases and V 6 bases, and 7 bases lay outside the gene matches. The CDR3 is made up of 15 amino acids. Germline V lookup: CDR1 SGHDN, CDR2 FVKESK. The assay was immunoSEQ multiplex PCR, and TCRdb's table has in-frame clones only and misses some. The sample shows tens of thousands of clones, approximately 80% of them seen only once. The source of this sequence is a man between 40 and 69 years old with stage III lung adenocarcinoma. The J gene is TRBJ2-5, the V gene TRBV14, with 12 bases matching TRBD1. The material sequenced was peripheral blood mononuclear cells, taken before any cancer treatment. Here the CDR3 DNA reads TGTGCCAGCAGACCCGGGACAGGGGGCGCGGAGACCCAGTACTTC. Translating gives CASRPGTGGAETQYF.